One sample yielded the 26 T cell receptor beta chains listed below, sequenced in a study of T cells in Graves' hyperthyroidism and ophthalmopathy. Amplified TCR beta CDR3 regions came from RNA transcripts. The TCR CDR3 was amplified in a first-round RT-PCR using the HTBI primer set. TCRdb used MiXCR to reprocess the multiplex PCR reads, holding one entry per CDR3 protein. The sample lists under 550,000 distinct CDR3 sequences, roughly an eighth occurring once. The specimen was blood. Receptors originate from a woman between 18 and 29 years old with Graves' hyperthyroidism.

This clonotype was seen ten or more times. In DNA, the CDR3 is TGTGCCAGCAGTTCGTCAGGGGACGACGAGCAGTACTTC. Translating gives CASSSSGDDEQYF. This chain uses TRBV6-1 with TRBJ2-7; the D gene is possibly TRBD1 (6 bases). CDR1 and CDR2 from the germline V gene are MNHNS and SASEGT. The CDR3 sequence is 13 residues long. Trimming took 5 bases from V and 5 from J, leaving 13 bases between them.

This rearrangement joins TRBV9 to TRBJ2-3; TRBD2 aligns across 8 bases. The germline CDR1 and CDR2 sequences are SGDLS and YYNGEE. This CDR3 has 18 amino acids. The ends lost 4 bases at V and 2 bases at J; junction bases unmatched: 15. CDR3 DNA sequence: TGTGCCAGCAGCCCTCGGTGGGGAGCGGGGGCCCTCACAGATACGCAGTATTTT. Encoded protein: CASSPRWGAGALTDTQYF.

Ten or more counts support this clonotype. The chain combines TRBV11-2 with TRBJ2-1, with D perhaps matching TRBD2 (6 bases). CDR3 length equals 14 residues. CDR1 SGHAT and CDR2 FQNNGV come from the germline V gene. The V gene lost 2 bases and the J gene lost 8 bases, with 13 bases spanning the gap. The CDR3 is CASSLQDYRDEQFF. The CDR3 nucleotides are TGTGCCAGCAGCTTACAGGACTATCGCGATGAGCAGTTCTTC.

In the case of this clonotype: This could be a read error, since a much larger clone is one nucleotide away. The CDR3 DNA reads as TGCGCCAGCAGCCAGGGGGCAGGGAACTCCTACGAGCAGTACTTC. Protein: CASSQGAGNSYEQYF. The chain uses TRBV5-1 and TRBJ2-7; 8 bases are a match to TRBD1. V lost 4 bases, J lost 0 bases, and 6 bases stayed unmatched. The CDR3 covers 15 residues. Germline CDR1 is SGHRS and CDR2 is YFSETQ.

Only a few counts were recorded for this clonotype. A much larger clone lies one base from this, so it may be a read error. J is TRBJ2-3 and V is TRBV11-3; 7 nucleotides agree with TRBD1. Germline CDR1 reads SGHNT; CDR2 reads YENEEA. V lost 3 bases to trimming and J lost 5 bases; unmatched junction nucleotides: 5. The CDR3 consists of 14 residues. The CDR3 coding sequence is TGTGCCAGCAGCTTGGGCAGGGGGTTAGATACGCAGTATTTT. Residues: CASSLGRGLDTQYF.

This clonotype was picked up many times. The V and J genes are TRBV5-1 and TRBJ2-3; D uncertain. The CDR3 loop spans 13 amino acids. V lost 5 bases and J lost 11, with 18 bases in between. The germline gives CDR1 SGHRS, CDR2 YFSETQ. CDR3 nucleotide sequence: TGCGCCAGCAGTTTGAACCCCGCGGTAGTGCAGTATTTT. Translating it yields CASSLNPAVVQYF.

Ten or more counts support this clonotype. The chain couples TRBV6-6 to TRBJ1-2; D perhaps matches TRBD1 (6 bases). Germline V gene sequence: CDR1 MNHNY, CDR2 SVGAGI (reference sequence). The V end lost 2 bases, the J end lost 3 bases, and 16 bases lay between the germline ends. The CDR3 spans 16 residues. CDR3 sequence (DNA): TGTGCCAGCAGTTACCTCTCTGGACAGACTTACTATGGCTACACCTTC. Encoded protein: CASSYLSGQTYYGYTF.

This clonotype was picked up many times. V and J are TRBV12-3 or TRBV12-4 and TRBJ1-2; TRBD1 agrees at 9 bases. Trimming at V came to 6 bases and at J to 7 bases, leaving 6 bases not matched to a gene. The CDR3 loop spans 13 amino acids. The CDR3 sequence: CASRKQGATGYTF. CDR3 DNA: TGTGCCAGCAGGAAACAGGGGGCAACTGGCTACACCTTC.

CDR3 nucleotide sequence: TGTGCCAGCAGCATGACTAGCGGATGGGAGACCCAGTACTTC. It codes for CASSMTSGWETQYF. The chain has TRBV12-3 or TRBV12-4 and TRBJ2-5; TRBD2 agrees at 9 bases. With V trimmed by 6 bases and J by 5 bases, 7 bases remained unmatched. The CDR3 sequence is 14 residues long.

The CDR3 DNA reads as TGTGCCAGCAGCATAGCGGGATCCCCAGATACGCAGTATTTT. It translates to CASSIAGSPDTQYF. J is TRBJ2-3 and V is TRBV11-2; 8 positions agree with TRBD2. Germline V gene sequence: CDR1 SGHAT, CDR2 FQNNGV. The V and J ends lost 5 bases and 4 bases, in that order; junction bases with no gene match: 5. This CDR3 spans 14 amino acids.

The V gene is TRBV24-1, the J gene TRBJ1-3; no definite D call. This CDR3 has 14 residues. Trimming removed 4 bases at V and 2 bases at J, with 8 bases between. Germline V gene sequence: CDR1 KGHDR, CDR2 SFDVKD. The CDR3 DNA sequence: TGTGCCACCAGTGACGCGGGAACTGGAAACACCATATATTTT. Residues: CATSDAGTGNTIYF.

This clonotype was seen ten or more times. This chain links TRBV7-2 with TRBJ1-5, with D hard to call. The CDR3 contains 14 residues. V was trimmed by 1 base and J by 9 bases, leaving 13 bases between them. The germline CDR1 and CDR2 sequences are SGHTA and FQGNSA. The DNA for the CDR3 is TGTGCCAGCAGCTTAGAGGTGGTGGGCCGGCCCCAGCATTTT. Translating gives CASSLEVVGRPQHF.

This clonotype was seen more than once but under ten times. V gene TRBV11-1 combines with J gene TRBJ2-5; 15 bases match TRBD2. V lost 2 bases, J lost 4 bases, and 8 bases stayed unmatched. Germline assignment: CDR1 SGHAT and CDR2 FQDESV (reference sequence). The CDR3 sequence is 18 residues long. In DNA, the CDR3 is TGTGCCAGCAGCTTAAACTGGACTAGCGGGAGGGTGGCAGAGACCCAGTACTTC. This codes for CASSLNWTSGRVAETQYF.

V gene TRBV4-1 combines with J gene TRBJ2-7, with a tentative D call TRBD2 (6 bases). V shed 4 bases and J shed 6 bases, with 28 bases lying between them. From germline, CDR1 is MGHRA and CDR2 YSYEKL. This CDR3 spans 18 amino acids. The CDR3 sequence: CASSPLTHMDYRSGEQYF. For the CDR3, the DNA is TGCGCCAGCAGCCCCCTAACACACATGGACTATCGTTCGGGCGAGCAGTACTTC.

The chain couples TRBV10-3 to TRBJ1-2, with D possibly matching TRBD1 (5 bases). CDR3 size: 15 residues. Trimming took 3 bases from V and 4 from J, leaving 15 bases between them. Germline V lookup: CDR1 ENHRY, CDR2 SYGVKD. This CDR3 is CAISETPVGTYGYTF. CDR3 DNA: TGTGCCATCAGTGAAACCCCCGTGGGGACCTATGGCTACACCTTC.

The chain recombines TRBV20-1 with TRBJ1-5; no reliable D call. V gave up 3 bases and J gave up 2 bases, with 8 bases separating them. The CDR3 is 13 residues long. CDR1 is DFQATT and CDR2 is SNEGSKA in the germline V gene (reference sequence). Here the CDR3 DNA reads TGCAGTGCTAGTCGGCAGGGCAATCAGCCCCAGCATTTT. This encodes CSASRQGNQPQHF.

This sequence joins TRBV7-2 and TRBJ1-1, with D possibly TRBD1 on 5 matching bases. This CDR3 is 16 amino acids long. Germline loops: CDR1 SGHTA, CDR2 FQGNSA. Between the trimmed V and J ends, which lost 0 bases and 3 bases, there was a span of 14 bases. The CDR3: CASSLALTVDDTEAFF. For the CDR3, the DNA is TGTGCCAGCAGCTTAGCCCTGACAGTGGATGACACTGAAGCTTTCTTT.

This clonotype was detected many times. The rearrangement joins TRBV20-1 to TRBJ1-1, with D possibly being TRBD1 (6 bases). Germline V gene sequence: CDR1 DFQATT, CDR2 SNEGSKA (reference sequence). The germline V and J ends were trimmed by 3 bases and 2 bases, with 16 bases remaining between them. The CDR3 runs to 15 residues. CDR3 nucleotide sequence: TGCAGTGCTAGCGATGGGGGCGCAGGAAACACTGAAGCTTTCTTT. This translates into CSASDGGAGNTEAFF.

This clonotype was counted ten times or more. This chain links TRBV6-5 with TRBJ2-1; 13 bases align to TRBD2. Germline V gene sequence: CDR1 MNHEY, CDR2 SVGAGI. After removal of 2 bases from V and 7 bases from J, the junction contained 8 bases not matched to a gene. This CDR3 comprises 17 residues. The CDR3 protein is CASSYPSGLAGVNEQFF. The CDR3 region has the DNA TGTGCCAGCAGTTACCCCTCTGGACTAGCGGGAGTTAATGAGCAGTTCTTC.

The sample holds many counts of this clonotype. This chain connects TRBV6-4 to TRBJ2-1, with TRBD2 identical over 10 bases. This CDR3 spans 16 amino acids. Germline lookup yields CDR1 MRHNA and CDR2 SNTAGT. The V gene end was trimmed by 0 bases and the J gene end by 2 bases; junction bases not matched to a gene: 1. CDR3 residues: CASSDSTSGTYNEQFF. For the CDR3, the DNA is TGTGCCAGCAGTGACTCAACTAGCGGGACCTACAATGAGCAGTTCTTC.

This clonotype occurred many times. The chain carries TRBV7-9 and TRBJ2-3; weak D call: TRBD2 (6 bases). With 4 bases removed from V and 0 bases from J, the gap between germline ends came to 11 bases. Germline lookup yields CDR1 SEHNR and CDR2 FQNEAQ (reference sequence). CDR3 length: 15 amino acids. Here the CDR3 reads CASSSDSGSTDTQYF. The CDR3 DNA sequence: TGTGCCAGCAGCTCAGATAGCGGTAGCACAGATACGCAGTATTTT.

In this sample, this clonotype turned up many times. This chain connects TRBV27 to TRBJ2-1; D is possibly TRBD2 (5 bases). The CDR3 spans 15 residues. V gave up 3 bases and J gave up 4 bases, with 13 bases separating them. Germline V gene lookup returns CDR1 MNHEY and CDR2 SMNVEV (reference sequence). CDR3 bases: TGTGCCAGCAGTTTCGAGGGCCCTAAATACAATGAGCAGTTCTTC. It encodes CASSFEGPKYNEQFF.

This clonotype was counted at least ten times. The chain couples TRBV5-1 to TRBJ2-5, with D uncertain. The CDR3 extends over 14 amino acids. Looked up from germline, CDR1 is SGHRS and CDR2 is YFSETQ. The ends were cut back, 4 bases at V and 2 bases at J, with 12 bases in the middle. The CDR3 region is CASSPSRQQETQYF. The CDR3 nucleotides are TGCGCCAGCAGCCCAAGTCGTCAGCAAGAGACCCAGTACTTC.

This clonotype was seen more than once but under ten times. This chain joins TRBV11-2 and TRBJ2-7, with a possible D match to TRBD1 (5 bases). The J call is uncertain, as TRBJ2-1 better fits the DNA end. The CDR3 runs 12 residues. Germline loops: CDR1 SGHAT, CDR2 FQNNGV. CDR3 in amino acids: CASSADNYEQFF. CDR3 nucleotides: TGTGCCAGCAGCGCGGACAACTACGAGCAGTTCTTC.

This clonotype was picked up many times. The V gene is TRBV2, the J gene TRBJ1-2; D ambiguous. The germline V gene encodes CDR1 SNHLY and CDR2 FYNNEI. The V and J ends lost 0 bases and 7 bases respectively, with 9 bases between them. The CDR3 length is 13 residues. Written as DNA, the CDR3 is TGTGCCAGCAGTGAAGCGAGAGGGAGTGGCTACACCTTC. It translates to CASSEARGSGYTF.

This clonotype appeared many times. For the CDR3, the DNA is TGTGCCAGCAGTTTTGTACGGTACACTGAAGCTTTCTTT. Its translation: CASSFVRYTEAFF. The chain carries TRBV28 and TRBJ1-1; D is ambiguous. From germline, CDR1 is MDHEN and CDR2 SYDVKM. The CDR3 has 13 amino acids. Trimming left V 3 bases short and J 3 bases short, with 8 bases between.